These 31 T cell receptor beta chains were sequenced from one sample in a study of blood T cell repertoires in COVID-19. Clones were sequenced by immunoSEQ multiplex PCR, and TCRdb holds only the in-frame ones, with some missing. Here the sample spans 130,000 to 150,000 clones, around nine tenths being singletons. Sequenced: peripheral blood. The receptors stem from a woman aged 50 to 60 with active or convalescent COVID-19.

V is TRBV2 and J is TRBJ1-2; D unresolved. V lost 2 bases and J lost 4, with 8 bases in between. From germline, CDR1 is SNHLY and CDR2 FYNNEI. The CDR3 extends over 13 amino acids. CDR3 loop: CASSERGVYGYTF. CDR3 DNA sequence: TGTGCCAGCAGTGAACGGGGAGTCTATGGCTACACCTTC.

With regard to this clone: At the DNA level, this CDR3 is encoded by other sequences in the same sample as well. The V call is TRBV5-1, the J call TRBJ1-1; 7 positions match TRBD1. The CDR3 contains 14 residues. CDR1 and CDR2 from the germline V gene are SGHRS and YFSETQ. Germline trimming cut 1 base from V and 1 base from J; bases unmatched to any gene: 1. CDR3 DNA sequence: TGCGCCAGCAGCTTGCAGGGGGGGAACACTGAAGCTTTCTTT. As protein: CASSLQGGNTEAFF.

The V and J genes are TRBV7-9 and TRBJ1-2; TRBD1 is a possible D gene (6 bases). Trimming stripped 5 bases from V and 6 bases from J, with 22 bases between. Per the germline V gene, CDR1 is SEHNR and CDR2 is FQNEAQ (reference sequence). This CDR3 contains 16 residues. Written as DNA, the CDR3 is TGTGCCAGCAGCCAGGGGACATTGGGCATCGGAGATGGCTACACCTTC. As protein: CASSQGTLGIGDGYTF.

This chain joins TRBV5-4 and TRBJ1-4; a weak D match, TRBD1 (6 bases). Trimming cost V 0 bases and J 6 bases, with 15 bases left between them. This CDR3 spans 16 amino acids. Germline values: CDR1 SGHNT, CDR2 YYREEE (reference sequence). CDR3 sequence reads: CASSLARGRGDEKLFF. The CDR3 nucleotides read TGTGCCAGCAGCTTGGCCAGAGGCAGGGGAGATGAAAAACTGTTTTTT.

The chain recombines TRBV4-2 with TRBJ2-5; TRBD1 aligns across 8 bases. CDR1 is LGHNA, CDR2 YNFKEQ, per germline. The CDR3 sequence is 16 residues long. J was trimmed by 5 bases and V by 4 bases; bases with no gene match: 12. The CDR3 loop is CASSPVASGGAETQYF. The CDR3 nucleotides read TGTGCCAGCAGCCCCGTAGCATCAGGGGGCGCGGAGACCCAGTACTTC.

The gene calls are TRBV18 and TRBJ2-7; a possible D gene is TRBD1 (5 bases). Germline loops: CDR1 KGHSH, CDR2 LQKENI. V was trimmed by 0 bases and J by 8 bases, leaving 11 bases between them. This CDR3 has 13 amino acids. For the CDR3, the DNA is TGTGCCAGCTCACCACCATCCAGGGAAAAGCAGTACTTC. Amino acid sequence: CASSPPSREKQYF.

This chain links TRBV4-1 with TRBJ1-1; D is ambiguous. V dropped 0 bases and J dropped 5 bases, with 10 bases sitting between them. Germline loops: CDR1 MGHRA, CDR2 YSYEKL. CDR3 length: 14 residues. The CDR3 reads CASSQDIRRTEAFF. The CDR3 DNA is TGCGCCAGCAGCCAAGATATAAGGAGGACTGAAGCTTTCTTT.

The genes are TRBV2 and TRBJ1-1; D may be TRBD1 (6 bases). The CDR3 has 14 residues. Between the trimmed V and J ends, which lost 5 bases and 3 bases, there was a span of 13 bases. Germline V gives CDR1 SNHLY, CDR2 FYNNEI. Written as DNA, the CDR3 is TGTGCCAGCAGTAACAGGGCGGTGGACACTGAAGCTTTCTTT. Protein product: CASSNRAVDTEAFF.

This chain connects TRBV19 to TRBJ1-3; D is possibly TRBD1 (6 bases). This CDR3 contains 16 residues. Trimming pared 3 bases from V and 2 bases from J, leaving 14 bases between. Germline V CDR1 and CDR2: LNHDA, SQIVND (reference sequence). CDR3 region: CASSIFVSGAGNTIYF. The CDR3 coding sequence is TGTGCCAGTAGTATTTTCGTCTCAGGGGCTGGAAACACCATATATTTT. Filled out from reference TRBV19 and TRBJ1-3, the complete variable domain reads DGGITQSPKYLFRKEGQNVTLSCEQNLNHDAMYWYRQDPGQGLRLIYYSQIVNDFQKGDIAEGYSVSREKKESFPLTVTSAQKNPTAFYLCASSIFVSGAGNTIYFGEGSWLTVV.

This chain links TRBV12-3 or TRBV12-4 with TRBJ1-2; D is possibly TRBD1 (6 bases). The CDR3 spans 13 residues. The V end was cut by 7 bases, the J end by 7 bases, with 16 bases between. Written as DNA, the CDR3 is TGTGCCAGCACCCTAGCAGGGGTGAGTGGCTACACCTTC. Translation: CASTLAGVSGYTF.

The rearrangement uses TRBV25-1 and TRBJ1-2; tentative D call: TRBD1 (6 bases). The germline V and J ends were trimmed by 4 bases and 3 bases, with 12 bases remaining between them. The CDR3 has 14 amino acids. CDR1 is MGHDK and CDR2 is SYGVNS in the germline V gene. The CDR3 bases are TGTGCCAGCAGTGTACAGGGCGATTACTATGGCTACACCTTC. It specifies CASSVQGDYYGYTF.

The CDR3 loop reads CASSQDPGNLNEQFF. Written as DNA, the CDR3 is TGTGCCAGCAGCCAAGATCCTGGTAACTTAAATGAGCAGTTCTTC. The chain carries TRBV4-2 and TRBJ2-1; D uncertain. V was clipped by 0 bases and J by 7 bases, with 13 bases between them. Germline assignment: CDR1 LGHNA and CDR2 YNFKEQ. CDR3 length: 15 residues.

This chain links TRBV29-1 with TRBJ1-3; D may be TRBD1 (5 bases). Germline V gene sequence: CDR1 SQVTM, CDR2 ANQGSEA. The CDR3 loop spans 14 amino acids. Trimming left V 3 bases short and J 0 bases short, with 9 bases between. The CDR3 spells CSVDGGFSGNTIYF. In DNA, the CDR3 is TGCAGCGTTGATGGGGGGTTCTCTGGAAACACCATATATTTT.

This clone was counted only a few times. This chain connects TRBV4-1 to TRBJ1-5; 8 nucleotides match TRBD1. The V gene's germline CDR1 is MGHRA and CDR2 YSYEKL. The CDR3 consists of 16 residues. After removal of 1 base from V and 5 bases from J, the junction contained 7 bases not matched to a gene. As DNA, the CDR3 is TGCGCCAGCAGCCAAGTCGCAGGGGGCATGGATCAGCCCCAGCATTTT. Its translation is CASSQVAGGMDQPQHF.

This sequence joins TRBV7-9 and TRBJ1-2, with TRBD1 matching 11 bases. Germline-derived CDR1 and CDR2 are SEHNR and FQNEAQ (reference sequence). The CDR3 is 17 amino acids. Germline trimming cut 5 bases from V and 13 bases from J; bases unmatched to any gene: 21. CDR3 sequence reads: CASSPRPGTGGGGGCTF. The CDR3 nucleotides read TGTGCCAGCAGCCCCCGTCCCGGGACAGGGGGGGGTGGAGGGTGCACCTTC.

The J gene is TRBJ2-3, the V gene TRBV28; D is possibly TRBD2 (5 bases). Trimming pared 7 bases from V and 6 bases from J, leaving 14 bases between. CDR3 length equals 13 residues. In germline, CDR1 is MDHEN, CDR2 SYDVKM. The CDR3 reads CASKSLARDTQYF. The CDR3 DNA reads as TGTGCCAGCAAGTCCCTAGCAAGGGATACGCAGTATTTT.

CDR3 DNA sequence: TGTGCCAGCAGCTTACTTATTCAGGGTACTGAGCAGTTCTTC. This sequence encodes CASSLLIQGTEQFF. The chain employs TRBV11-2 and TRBJ2-1; the D gene is possibly TRBD1 (5 bases). Germline CDR1 and CDR2: SGHAT and FQNNGV. The CDR3 runs to 14 residues. V lost 2 bases, J lost 9 bases, and 14 bases lay in between.

This rearrangement joins TRBV6-5 to TRBJ2-3, with 8 positions matching TRBD1. Germline CDR1 and CDR2: MNHEY and SVGAGI. The CDR3 has 15 residues. The J segment lost 5 bases and the V segment lost 5 bases, leaving 9 bases of the junction unmatched. CDR3 bases: TGTGCCAGCAGTCCCGATGGACAGGGAGGAGATACGCAGTATTTT. Translation gives CASSPDGQGGDTQYF.

This clone was observed a few times. The chain employs TRBV28 and TRBJ2-6; D possibly corresponds to TRBD1 (6 bases). Germline V lookup: CDR1 MDHEN, CDR2 SYDVKM. This CDR3 comprises 16 residues. V lost 2 bases and J 5 bases, leaving 13 bases between the germline ends. The CDR3 sequence: CASSLSPQGRANVLTF. The DNA of the CDR3 is TGTGCCAGCAGTTTAAGTCCCCAGGGGAGGGCCAACGTCCTGACTTTC. The full variable domain, with the rest looked up from reference TRBV28 and TRBJ2-6, is DVKVTQSSRYLVKRTGEKVFLECVQDMDHENMFWYRQDPGLGLRLIYFSYDVKMKEKGDIPEGYSVSREKKERFSLILESASTNQTSMYLCASSLSPQGRANVLTFGAGSRLTVL.

The chain has TRBV12-5 and TRBJ2-1; 8 bases agree with TRBD2. Germline V lookup: CDR1 LGHNT, CDR2 FRNRAP. The CDR3 sequence is 15 residues long. V lost 1 base and J lost 4; bases outside the gene matches: 3. The CDR3 loop reads CASGLGLASYNEQFF. CDR3 DNA sequence: TGTGCTAGTGGTTTGGGACTAGCGTCGTACAATGAGCAGTTCTTC. Full variable domain (outside the CDR3, taken from reference TRBV12-5 and TRBJ2-1): DARVTQTPRHKVTEMGQEVTMRCQPILGHNTVFWYRQTMMQGLELLAYFRNRAPLDDSGMPKDRFSAEMPDATLATLKIQPSEPRDSAVYFCASGLGLASYNEQFFGPGTRLTVL.

The genes are TRBV15 and TRBJ2-1; TRBD2 agrees at 11 bases. Germline CDR1 reads LNHNV; CDR2 reads YYDKDF (reference sequence). The length of the CDR3 is 16 residues. V was clipped by 3 bases and J by 2 bases; unmatched bases: 3. The CDR3, as DNA: TGTGCCACCAGCAGGCAGACTAGCGGGGCCTACAATGAGCAGTTCTTC. Its translation is CATSRQTSGAYNEQFF.

This chain connects TRBV7-2 to TRBJ2-3; weak D call: TRBD1 (6 bases). Germline CDR1 reads SGHTA; CDR2 reads FQGNSA. Deletions cut 2 bases from V and 2 bases from J, with 8 bases between. This CDR3 has 14 residues. CDR3 amino acids: CASSLRGNTDTQYF. The CDR3 DNA sequence: TGTGCCAGCAGCTTAAGGGGGAACACAGATACGCAGTATTTT. The variable domain in full, completed from reference TRBV7-2 and TRBJ2-3, reads GAGVSQSPSNKVTEKGKDVELRCDPISGHTALYWYRQSLGQGLEFLIYFQGNSAPDKSGLPSDRFSAERTGGSVSTLTIQRTQQEDSAVYLCASSLRGNTDTQYFGPGTRLTVL.

The chain links TRBV24-1 to TRBJ1-5, with 7 bases that match TRBD1. After removal of 3 bases from V and 6 bases from J, the junction contained 4 bases not matched to a gene. This CDR3 has 14 amino acids. The V gene's germline CDR1 is KGHDR and CDR2 SFDVKD. The CDR3 sequence is CATSDRQGFQPQHF. Written as DNA, the CDR3 is TGTGCCACCAGTGATCGACAGGGTTTTCAGCCCCAGCATTTT.

This chain joins TRBV19 and TRBJ1-1; D not resolved. The V gene lost 5 bases and the J gene lost 2 bases, with 9 bases spanning the gap. Looked up from germline, CDR1 is LNHDA and CDR2 is SQIVND (reference sequence). This CDR3 is built from 13 residues. The CDR3 DNA follows: TGTGCCAGTAGTTCCAAAATTAACACTGAAGCTTTCTTT. Its translation: CASSSKINTEAFF.

In its sample, this clone was seen a few times. This chain connects TRBV6-5 to TRBJ2-2; a weak D match, TRBD1 (6 bases). This CDR3 comprises 15 residues. Trimming took 2 bases from V and 4 from J, leaving 11 bases between them. Germline lookup yields CDR1 MNHEY and CDR2 SVGAGI. The CDR3 region is CASSYEGQITGELFF. CDR3 in DNA: TGTGCCAGCAGTTACGAAGGACAGATCACCGGGGAGCTGTTTTTT.

CDR3 bases: TGTGCCAGCAGCGTACAGAACACTGAAGCTTTCTTT. As protein: CASSVQNTEAFF. This chain uses TRBV11-2 with TRBJ1-1; D unresolved. This CDR3 spans 12 amino acids. The germline V and J ends were trimmed by 5 bases and 1 base, with 5 bases remaining between them. CDR1 is SGHAT and CDR2 is FQNNGV in the germline V gene. The full variable domain, rest sourced from reference TRBV11-2 and TRBJ1-1, is EAGVAQSPRYKIIEKRQSVAFWCNPISGHATLYWYQQILGQGPKLLIQFQNNGVVDDSQLPKDRFSAERLKGVDSTLKIQPAKLEDSAVYLCASSVQNTEAFFGQGTRLTVV.

V usage is TRBV5-1 and J usage is TRBJ2-4; no reliable D call. This CDR3 comprises 15 residues. The germline gives CDR1 SGHRS, CDR2 YFSETQ. Deletions cut 0 bases from V and 3 bases from J, with 10 bases between. The CDR3 loop reads CASSLDSRGKNIQYF. The DNA of the CDR3 is TGCGCCAGCAGCTTGGATTCTCGAGGCAAAAACATTCAGTACTTC. Full variable domain (missing parts from reference TRBV5-1 and TRBJ2-4): KAGVTQTPRYLIKTRGQQVTLSCSPISGHRSVSWYQQTPGQGLQFLFEYFSETQRNKGNFPGRFSGRQFSNSRSEMNVSTLELGDSALYLCASSLDSRGKNIQYFGAGTRLSVL.

This chain uses TRBV28 with TRBJ1-5; D is ambiguous. Germline CDR1 is MDHEN and CDR2 is SYDVKM. The CDR3 extends over 13 amino acids. V lost 5 bases and J lost 10, with 15 bases in between. CDR3 DNA sequence: TGTGCCAGCAGTACCCAACTCTCTTACCCCCAGCATTTT. Residues: CASSTQLSYPQHF.

The chain uses TRBV7-9 and TRBJ2-2; 14 bases align to TRBD2. V dropped 5 bases and J dropped 1; count of bases not matched to a gene: 9. The CDR3 runs 19 residues. Germline V gene sequence: CDR1 SEHNR, CDR2 FQNEAQ (reference sequence). CDR3: CASSALWTSGRMNTGELFF. The CDR3 DNA reads as TGTGCCAGCAGCGCCCTCTGGACTAGCGGGAGGATGAACACCGGGGAGCTGTTTTTT.

V usage is TRBV7-3 and J usage is TRBJ2-1; 8 positions agree with TRBD1. Germline CDR1 is SGHTA and CDR2 is FQGTGA. The V gene end was trimmed by 5 bases and the J gene end by 8 bases; junction bases not matched to a gene: 8. The CDR3 has 14 amino acids. The CDR3 here is CASSPIGQGYEQFF. The CDR3 nucleotides read TGTGCCAGCAGCCCCATCGGACAGGGCTATGAGCAGTTCTTC.

V usage is TRBV28 and J usage is TRBJ2-3; maybe TRBD2 (6 bases). The V and J ends lost 2 bases and 0 bases respectively, with 15 bases between them. CDR3 length equals 17 residues. Germline V gene sequence: CDR1 MDHEN, CDR2 SYDVKM. The CDR3 DNA reads TGTGCCAGCAGTTTACCGGGTTGGGGGACTAGCACAGATACGCAGTATTTT. Its protein is CASSLPGWGTSTDTQYF.